The 10 T cell receptor beta chains below all came from one sample that was sequenced in a study of identical twins. Each CDR3 protein gets one entry after TCRdb re-called the 5' RACE reads with MiXCR. The data show hundreds of thousands of distinct CDR3 sequences, with roughly 7.5% seen just once and around 5% held by the top ten. These sequences were also reported in another study, on yellow fever vaccine responses in identical twins.

The source material was CD8+ T cells sorted from blood. All receptors come from a woman in her late teens or twenties in good health.

In its sample, this clonotype was seen many times. The chain recombines TRBV5-5 with TRBJ2-7; a weak D match, TRBD2 (6 bases). The CDR3 length is 15 residues. Trimming removed 1 base from V and 9 bases from J, with 20 bases in between. The germline gives CDR1 SGHKS, CDR2 YYEKEE (reference sequence). CDR3 DNA sequence: TGTGCCAGCAGCTTGACCCCCGGGGGTAAAGAAGGGCAGTACGTC. Amino acids: CASSLTPGGKEGQYV.

This clonotype was recorded at least ten times. CDR3 DNA sequence: TGTGCCAGCAGCCGACTAGCGGGAGGCGTAGATACGCAGTATTTT. Its protein is CASSRLAGGVDTQYF. V and J are TRBV12-3 or TRBV12-4 and TRBJ2-3; 13 nucleotides align to TRBD2. The CDR3 covers 15 residues. V gave up 6 bases and J gave up 5 bases; unmatched junction bases: 5.

This clonotype was seen repeatedly, ten times or more. A much larger clonotype is one base distant, so this may be a read error. V and J are TRBV12-3 or TRBV12-4 and TRBJ2-3; no clear D gene. The ends were cut back, 3 bases at V and 4 bases at J, with 2 bases in the middle. This CDR3 has 11 residues. CDR3 coding DNA: TGTGCCAGCAGTTTCCCAGATACGCAGTATTTT. Protein sequence: CASSFPDTQYF.

This clonotype was seen a few times. The genes are TRBV10-3 and TRBJ2-5, with D possibly matching TRBD1 (6 bases). The V end was cut by 0 bases, the J end by 2 bases, with 10 bases between. Germline V gives CDR1 ENHRY, CDR2 SYGVKD. The CDR3 is 15 residues long. CDR3 amino acids: CAISESWGRQETQYF. The CDR3 nucleotides are TGTGCCATCAGTGAGTCGTGGGGGCGGCAAGAGACCCAGTACTTC.

The chain is built from TRBV20-1 and TRBJ1-2, with TRBD1 identical over 9 bases. CDR1 is DFQATT and CDR2 is SNEGSKA in the germline V gene (reference sequence). The CDR3 runs 13 residues. V lost 6 bases, J lost 5 bases, and 7 bases stayed unmatched. The CDR3 sequence is CSAPRTGDYGYTF. CDR3 bases: TGCAGTGCCCCAAGGACAGGGGATTATGGCTACACCTTC.

This clonotype occurred many times. The chain employs TRBV15 and TRBJ2-4, with TRBD2 as a possible D gene (7 bases). The CDR3 contains 14 residues. Between the trimmed V and J ends, which lost 3 bases and 4 bases, there was a span of 10 bases. The germline V gene encodes CDR1 LNHNV and CDR2 YYDKDF (reference sequence). In DNA form, the CDR3 reads TGTGCCACCAGCAGGGGAGGGGGGAAAAACATTCAGTACTTC. It specifies CATSRGGGKNIQYF.

This clonotype appeared many times. The rearrangement uses TRBV7-9 and TRBJ1-2; D remains ambiguous. The CDR3 length is 13 residues. Germline CDR1 and CDR2: SEHNR and FQNEAQ (reference sequence). The V end was cut by 5 bases, the J end by 3 bases, with 10 bases between. CDR3: CASSLGSHYGYTF. CDR3 sequence (DNA): TGTGCCAGCAGCCTCGGGTCCCACTATGGCTACACCTTC. Drawing the rest from reference TRBV7-9 and TRBJ1-2, the complete variable domain is DTGVSQNPRHKITKRGQNVTFRCDPISEHNRLYWYRQTLGQGPEFLTYFQNEAQLEKSRLLSDRFSAERPKGSFSTLEIQRTEQGDSAMYLCASSLGSHYGYTFGSGTRLTVV.

The rearrangement links TRBV20-1 to TRBJ2-1, with D possibly TRBD2 on 5 matching bases. Germline V gives CDR1 DFQATT, CDR2 SNEGSKA (reference sequence). This CDR3 region has 10 residues. Trimming shortened V by 3 bases and J by 10 bases, and 7 bases separated the two germline ends. In DNA form, the CDR3 reads TGCAGTGCTAGGACTAACGAGCAGTTCTTC. It translates to CSARTNEQFF.

This clonotype has more than one count but fewer than ten. This chain connects TRBV12-3 or TRBV12-4 to TRBJ1-1; D is perhaps TRBD1 (6 bases). V lost 2 bases and J 4 bases, leaving 14 bases between the germline ends. The CDR3 totals 15 residues. This chain's CDR3 is CASSLLGGWSTEAFF. In nucleotides, the CDR3 is TGTGCCAGCAGTTTACTGGGGGGCTGGAGCACTGAAGCTTTCTTT.

This clonotype was counted at least ten times. The chain is built from TRBV5-1 and TRBJ2-3, with D perhaps matching TRBD2 (6 bases). CDR3 length equals 15 residues. CDR1 SGHRS and CDR2 YFSETQ come from the germline V gene. Trimming took 4 bases from V and 0 from J, leaving 12 bases between them. The CDR3 coding sequence is TGCGCCAGCAGCGGTACTAGCTCTAGCACAGATACGCAGTATTTT. As protein: CASSGTSSSTDTQYF. Full variable domain (missing parts from reference TRBV5-1 and TRBJ2-3): KAGVTQTPRYLIKTRGQQVTLSCSPISGHRSVSWYQQTPGQGLQFLFEYFSETQRNKGNFPGRFSGRQFSNSRSEMNVSTLELGDSALYLCASSGTSSSTDTQYFGPGTRLTVL.